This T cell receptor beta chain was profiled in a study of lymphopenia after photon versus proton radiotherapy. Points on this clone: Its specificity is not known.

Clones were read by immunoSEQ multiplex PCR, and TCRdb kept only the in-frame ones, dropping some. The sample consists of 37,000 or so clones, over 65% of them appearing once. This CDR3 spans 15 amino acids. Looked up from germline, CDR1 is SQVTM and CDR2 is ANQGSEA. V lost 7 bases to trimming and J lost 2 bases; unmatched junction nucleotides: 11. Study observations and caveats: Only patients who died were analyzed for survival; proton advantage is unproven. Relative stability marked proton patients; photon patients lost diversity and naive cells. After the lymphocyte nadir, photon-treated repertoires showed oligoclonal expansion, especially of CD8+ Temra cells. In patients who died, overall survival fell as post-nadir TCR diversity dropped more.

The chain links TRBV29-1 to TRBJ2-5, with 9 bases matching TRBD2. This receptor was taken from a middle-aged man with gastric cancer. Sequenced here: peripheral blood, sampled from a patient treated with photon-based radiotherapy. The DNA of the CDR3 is TGCAGCGCACCCGTGGCGGGAGGGAAACAAGAGACCCAGTACTTC. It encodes CSAPVAGGKQETQYF.